A selection of T cell receptor beta chains follows, all from one sample in a study of T cell responses to AZD1222 COVID-19 vaccine. The table came from immunoSEQ multiplex PCR; TCRdb's copy has only in-frame clones and leaves some out. The sample gives around 130,000 clones, approximately 93% of which show up once; approximately 3.1% is in the top ten. Sequenced material: peripheral blood, taken on day 0 of AZD1222 vaccination. These receptors came from an adult in good health. The CDR3 runs from the conserved cysteine through the conserved F or W. D genes are given only for firm matches.

J gene: TRBJ1-2
D gene: NA
V gene: TRBV19
CDR3 DNA: TGTGCCAGTAGTCCCCGGATTATCTATGGCTACACCTTC
CDR3 protein: CASSPRIIYGYTF

J gene: TRBJ1-5
D gene: NA
V gene: TRBV6-5
CDR3 DNA: TGTGCCAGCCGCACCGACTATGGGCCCCAGCATTTT
CDR3 protein: CASRTDYGPQHF

J gene: TRBJ2-7
D gene: TRBD2
V gene: TRBV3-1/TRBV3-2
CDR3 DNA: TGTGCCAGCAGCCATCGGGCTAGCGGTCGCTACGAGCAGTACTTC
CDR3 protein: CASSHRASGRYEQYF

J gene: TRBJ1-5
D gene: NA
V gene: TRBV2
CDR3 DNA: TGTGCCAGCGGAATGGATAGCAATCAGCCCCAGCATTTT
CDR3 protein: CASGMDSNQPQHF

J gene: TRBJ2-3
D gene: NA
V gene: TRBV4-1
CDR3 DNA: TGCGCCAGCAGCCAAGCTCATTCTGGAGATACGCAGTATTTT
CDR3 protein: CASSQAHSGDTQYF

J gene: TRBJ2-2
D gene: TRBD2
V gene: TRBV2
CDR3 DNA: TGTGCCAGCAGTACCTCACTAGCGGGGGGCACCGGGGAGCTGTTTTTT
CDR3 protein: CASSTSLAGGTGELFF

J gene: TRBJ1-1
D gene: NA
V gene: TRBV6-5
CDR3 DNA: TGTGCCAGCAGACGGGGCAGGGACACTGAAGCTTTCTTT
CDR3 protein: CASRRGRDTEAFF

J gene: TRBJ1-2
D gene: NA
V gene: TRBV11-2
CDR3 DNA: TGTGCCAGCAGCTCCCGCCCTGGGCAGGGAAACTTCTATGGCTACACCTTC
CDR3 protein: CASSSRPGQGNFYGYTF

J gene: TRBJ1-2
D gene: NA
V gene: TRBV6-1
CDR3 DNA: TGTGCCAGCAGTGACCGGGGGCTAGCTAACTATGGCTACACCTTC
CDR3 protein: CASSDRGLANYGYTF

J gene: TRBJ1-1
D gene: NA
V gene: TRBV28
CDR3 DNA: TGTGCGGTGCTACGGGATATGAACACTGAAGCTTTCTTT
CDR3 protein: CAVLRDMNTEAFF

J gene: TRBJ1-5
D gene: NA
V gene: TRBV12-3/TRBV12-4
CDR3 DNA: TGTGCCAGCAACGGGAATAGCAATCAGCCCCAGCATTTT
CDR3 protein: CASNGNSNQPQHF

J gene: TRBJ2-5
D gene: NA
V gene: TRBV5-1
CDR3 DNA: TGCGCCAGCAGCCCCCGAGGGGGAGAGACCCAGTACTTC
CDR3 protein: CASSPRGGETQYF

J gene: TRBJ2-3
D gene: NA
V gene: TRBV4-2
CDR3 DNA: TGTGCCAGCAGCCCGAGGGGGAATTTAGAGTATACGCAGTATTTT
CDR3 protein: CASSPRGNLEYTQYF

J gene: TRBJ2-7
D gene: TRBD1
V gene: TRBV14
CDR3 DNA: TGTGCCAGCAGCCAAGGCCTCGCGGGGACAGGGAAGTTCGAGCAGTACTTC
CDR3 protein: CASSQGLAGTGKFEQYF

J gene: TRBJ2-1
D gene: NA
V gene: TRBV5-6
CDR3 DNA: TGTGCCAGCCGGCGAACAGCCGACTTCAATGAGCAGTTCTTC
CDR3 protein: CASRRTADFNEQFF

J gene: TRBJ2-3
D gene: NA
V gene: TRBV5-1
CDR3 DNA: TGCGCCAGCATGGTCCAGCCGTCCGGAGATACGCAGTATTTT
CDR3 protein: CASMVQPSGDTQYF

J gene: TRBJ2-1
D gene: TRBD2
V gene: TRBV28
CDR3 DNA: TGTGCCAGCAGTGCTAGCGGGAGGGCTTATCGTGAGCAGTTCTTC
CDR3 protein: CASSASGRAYREQFF